Below are 27 T cell receptor beta chains sequenced from a single sample in a study of T cell changes during pregnancy in multiple sclerosis. Assay: immunoSEQ multiplex PCR; the TCRdb copy retains only in-frame clones and omits some. The sample includes under 70,000 clones, 92% of them seen just once. This sample comprised CD4+ T cells from peripheral blood mononuclear cells, obtained after pregnancy. The receptors shown here come from a female donor with multiple sclerosis, enrolled in a pregnancy study.

This clone was recorded once. The chain links TRBV28 to TRBJ2-2; the match to TRBD2 covers 10 bases. CDR3 length equals 18 residues. Germline-derived CDR1 and CDR2 are MDHEN and SYDVKM. V was pared by 4 bases and J by 5 bases, with 13 bases of the junction left unmatched. CDR3 amino acids: CASSYPKREGLRTGELFF. The DNA of the CDR3 is TGTGCCAGCAGTTACCCCAAGCGGGAGGGCCTGCGAACCGGGGAGCTGTTTTTT.

This sequence joins TRBV7-9 and TRBJ2-7; TRBD2 matches at 7 bases. V shed 3 bases and J 2 bases; nucleotides not matched to a gene: 4. The CDR3 sequence is 14 residues long. Germline values: CDR1 SEHNR, CDR2 FQNEAQ (reference sequence). CDR3 coding DNA: TGTGCCAGCAGCTTGAGGGAGGGTACCTACGAGCAGTACTTC. It codes for CASSLREGTYEQYF.

The chain recombines TRBV7-8 with TRBJ2-3; 7 nucleotides match TRBD2. The CDR3 is 18 amino acids. With V trimmed by 5 bases and J by 3 bases, 17 bases remained unmatched. The germline CDR1 and CDR2 sequences are SGHVS and FQNEAQ. CDR3 sequence reads: CASSPPRGERERTDTQYF. The DNA of the CDR3 is TGTGCCAGCAGCCCCCCCCGGGGGGAACGGGAGCGTACAGATACGCAGTATTTT.

This clone was found once. The chain combines TRBV6-5 with TRBJ2-3, with D maybe TRBD2 (5 bases). Germline CDR1 is MNHEY and CDR2 is SVGAGI. The ends were cut back, 0 bases at V and 9 bases at J, with 10 bases in the middle. The CDR3 consists of 13 residues. The CDR3 sequence is CASSYSWERTQYF. The CDR3 coding sequence is TGTGCCAGCAGTTACTCTTGGGAGAGAACGCAGTATTTT.

The gene calls are TRBV6-1 and TRBJ2-3; possible D gene TRBD2, 5 bases. V lost 3 bases, J lost 5 bases, and 9 bases lay in between. Germline V gene lookup returns CDR1 MNHNS and CDR2 SASEGT. This CDR3 is 13 amino acids long. This chain's CDR3 is CASSDQSGDTQYF. The CDR3 bases are TGTGCCAGCAGTGACCAAAGCGGAGATACGCAGTATTTT.

This clone has only a few counts. The V call is TRBV28, the J call TRBJ2-7; 8 positions agree with TRBD1. Germline CDR1 reads MDHEN; CDR2 reads SYDVKM. The CDR3 sequence is 13 residues long. With 6 bases clipped from V and 5 bases from J, the junction kept 6 bases outside the gene matches. Written as DNA, the CDR3 is TGTGCCAGCAGATTTTTGGACAGGGACGAGCAGTACTTC. The encoded protein is CASRFLDRDEQYF.

This chain uses TRBV7-9 with TRBJ1-4; D unclear. Trimming took off 0 bases at V and 3 bases at J, with 5 bases between the two ends. Germline V gives CDR1 SEHNR, CDR2 FQNEAQ (reference sequence). CDR3 length: 14 amino acids. CDR3 nucleotide sequence: TGTGCCAGCAGCTTAGCACATCCTAATGAAAAACTGTTTTTT. It translates to CASSLAHPNEKLFF.

The J gene is TRBJ2-5, the V gene TRBV5-1; tentative D call: TRBD2 (5 bases). This CDR3 comprises 15 residues. CDR1 and CDR2 from the germline V gene are SGHRS and YFSETQ. Deletions cut 5 bases from V and 3 bases from J, with 17 bases between. In DNA form, the CDR3 reads TGCGCCAGCAGACCTTCGGCCCTGAGGGAAGAGACCCAGTACTTC. Its protein is CASRPSALREETQYF. Full variable domain (missing parts from reference TRBV5-1 and TRBJ2-5): KAGVTQTPRYLIKTRGQQVTLSCSPISGHRSVSWYQQTPGQGLQFLFEYFSETQRNKGNFPGRFSGRQFSNSRSEMNVSTLELGDSALYLCASRPSALREETQYFGPGTRLLVL.

This clone was counted a few times. The chain has TRBV2 and TRBJ1-4; 8 bases align to TRBD1. From germline, CDR1 is SNHLY and CDR2 FYNNEI. The J segment lost 5 bases and the V segment lost 2 bases, leaving 7 bases of the junction unmatched. The CDR3 runs to 16 residues. The CDR3 region is CASSEKAGGSNEKLFF. In DNA, the CDR3 is TGTGCCAGCAGTGAAAAGGCAGGGGGCTCAAATGAAAAACTGTTTTTT.

The gene calls are TRBV7-9 and TRBJ2-1; no reliable D call. V lost 1 base and J 2 bases, leaving 12 bases between the germline ends. CDR1 and CDR2 from the germline V gene are SEHNR and FQNEAQ (reference sequence). The CDR3 is 16 residues long. The CDR3 nucleotides read TGTGCCAGCAGCTTAGGAGTTCCAAAACCCTACAATGAGCAGTTCTTC. This codes for CASSLGVPKPYNEQFF.

The chain recombines TRBV28 with TRBJ1-1, with TRBD1 matching over 8 bases. This CDR3 contains 16 residues. The germline gives CDR1 MDHEN, CDR2 SYDVKM. V was clipped by 5 bases and J by 6 bases; unmatched bases: 14. CDR3 in amino acids: CASSPYPRRTGPEAFF. CDR3 coding DNA: TGTGCCAGCAGTCCATACCCCAGGAGGACAGGGCCTGAAGCTTTCTTT.

This rearrangement joins TRBV7-9 to TRBJ2-2; no reliable D call. V was pared by 6 bases and J by 3 bases, with 11 bases between. Germline CDR1 SEHNR, CDR2 FQNEAQ (reference sequence). CDR3 length: 14 amino acids. CDR3 coding DNA: TGTGCCAGCAGTTGGAGTTGGGACACCGGGGAGCTGTTTTTT. Its translation: CASSWSWDTGELFF.

This chain joins TRBV9 and TRBJ1-2, with 8 bases matching TRBD1. V dropped 3 bases and J dropped 8; count of bases not matched to a gene: 15. CDR3 size: 16 residues. Germline-derived CDR1 and CDR2 are SGDLS and YYNGEE. The CDR3 reads CASSASPQGAQGGYTF. CDR3 DNA: TGTGCCAGCAGCGCCTCTCCTCAGGGGGCACAAGGGGGCTACACCTTC.

The chain has TRBV6-1 and TRBJ1-1; 9 bases map to TRBD1. This CDR3 is built from 15 residues. In germline, CDR1 is MNHNS, CDR2 SASEGT. The junction had 6 bases not matched to a gene; V was cut back by 4 bases and J by 3 bases. The CDR3 sequence: CASSGGQGRDTEAFF. The CDR3 DNA reads as TGTGCCAGCAGTGGAGGACAGGGGCGGGACACTGAAGCTTTCTTT.

The chain joins TRBV9 to TRBJ1-1, with D unclear. The V gene's germline CDR1 is SGDLS and CDR2 YYNGEE. With 0 bases removed from V and 6 bases from J, the gap between germline ends came to 18 bases. The CDR3 loop spans 16 amino acids. The CDR3 bases are TGTGCCAGCAGCGTAGGACACGGAGGTATCTTTGCTGAAGCTTTCTTT. Translation: CASSVGHGGIFAEAFF.

This chain links TRBV6-5 with TRBJ1-1; 10 nucleotides match TRBD1. From germline, CDR1 is MNHEY and CDR2 SVGAGI. V trimming: 2 bases; J trimming: 10 bases; junction bases outside the gene matches: 13. The length of the CDR3 is 16 residues. The CDR3 region is CASSYPGGQGQGIAFF. CDR3 DNA sequence: TGTGCCAGCAGTTACCCCGGGGGACAGGGGCAAGGAATAGCTTTCTTT.

CDR3: CAWSDSGTGPEAFF. In DNA form, the CDR3 reads TGTGCCTGGAGTGACTCCGGGACAGGGCCTGAAGCTTTCTTT. The rearrangement links TRBV30 to TRBJ1-1, with 9 bases that match TRBD1. Trimming at V came to 1 base and at J to 6 bases, leaving 6 bases not matched to a gene. This CDR3 has 14 residues. Per the germline V gene, CDR1 is GTSNPN and CDR2 is SVGIG (reference sequence).

In its sample, this clone was seen once. CDR3 amino acids: CAASAGLGNSPLHF. The CDR3 nucleotides are TGTGCCGCCTCAGCGGGTTTAGGGAATTCACCCCTCCACTTT. The chain is built from TRBV28 and TRBJ1-6; D is uncertain. Germline-derived CDR1 and CDR2 are MDHEN and SYDVKM. V lost 11 bases and J lost 7, with 18 bases in between. The CDR3 extends over 14 amino acids.

The genes are TRBV19 and TRBJ1-6; 7 positions match TRBD1. CDR3 length: 16 residues. Trimming removed 3 bases from V and 6 bases from J; junction bases left unmatched: 8. Germline CDR1 reads LNHDA; CDR2 reads SQIVND (reference sequence). CDR3 in amino acids: CASSIGGGGGNSPLHF. The CDR3 DNA is TGTGCCAGTAGTATCGGCGGAGGGGGCGGTAATTCACCCCTCCACTTT.

The chain carries TRBV9 and TRBJ2-5; the D is unclear. Germline assignment: CDR1 SGDLS and CDR2 YYNGEE. Trimming shortened V by 2 bases and J by 2 bases, and 7 bases separated the two germline ends. CDR3 length: 13 residues. The CDR3 DNA follows: TGTGCCAGCAGCGTCCGACTTCAAGAGACCCAGTACTTC. Protein sequence: CASSVRLQETQYF.

The chain employs TRBV30 and TRBJ2-7; TRBD2 aligns across 12 bases. This CDR3 contains 14 residues. Germline V gene sequence: CDR1 GTSNPN, CDR2 SVGIG (reference sequence). The V gene end was trimmed by 4 bases and the J gene end by 5 bases; junction bases not matched to a gene: 6. The CDR3 nucleotides are TGTGCCTGGACTAGCGGGGGGGCCGTCCACGAGCAGTACTTC. It codes for CAWTSGGAVHEQYF.

The rearrangement links TRBV2 to TRBJ1-6, with 8 positions matching TRBD1. V shed 6 bases, J shed 5 bases, and the junction held 9 bases outside the gene matches. Germline CDR1 and CDR2: SNHLY and FYNNEI. The length of the CDR3 is 16 residues. In nucleotides, the CDR3 is TGTGCCAGCAGGAAGTTATGGACAGGGAATAATTCACCCCTCCACTTT. This gives the protein CASRKLWTGNNSPLHF.

V gene TRBV5-4 combines with J gene TRBJ2-3; 13 nucleotides match TRBD2. Trimming cost V 2 bases and J 0 bases; bases outside gene matches: 3. The CDR3 runs 17 residues. The V gene's germline CDR1 is SGHNT and CDR2 YYREEE (reference sequence). CDR3: CASSLGLAGASTDTQYF. In DNA form, the CDR3 reads TGTGCCAGCAGCTTAGGACTAGCGGGGGCGAGCACAGATACGCAGTATTTT. The full variable domain, its missing parts supplied by reference TRBV5-4 and TRBJ2-3, is ETGVTQSPTHLIKTRGQQVTLRCSSQSGHNTVSWYQQALGQGPQFIFQYYREEENGRGNFPPRFSGLQFPNYSSELNVNALELDDSALYLCASSLGLAGASTDTQYFGPGTRLTVL.

The chain carries TRBV19 and TRBJ2-1, with a tentative D call TRBD1 (6 bases). The CDR3 totals 15 residues. Germline loops: CDR1 LNHDA, CDR2 SQIVND (reference sequence). Trimming removed 3 bases from V and 0 bases from J, with 9 bases in between. The CDR3 DNA reads as TGTGCCAGTAGTATTCGGGACATCTCCTACAATGAGCAGTTCTTC. This translates into CASSIRDISYNEQFF.

The chain has TRBV9 and TRBJ2-2; unclear D gene. Germline V gene lookup returns CDR1 SGDLS and CDR2 YYNGEE. This CDR3 contains 16 residues. Trimming stripped 0 bases from V and 4 bases from J, with 13 bases between. As DNA, the CDR3 is TGTGCCAGCAGCGTAGCCAGCGAGACCCCCACCGGGGAGCTGTTTTTT. It specifies CASSVASETPTGELFF.

The chain has TRBV30 and TRBJ2-7; the match to TRBD2 covers 7 bases. The CDR3 runs to 16 residues. The trim removed 4 bases at V and 2 bases at J, leaving 14 bases unmatched. Germline V lookup: CDR1 GTSNPN, CDR2 SVGIG (reference sequence). CDR3: CAWIFSPLAVTYEQYF. DNA of the CDR3: TGTGCCTGGATCTTCTCCCCGCTAGCGGTTACCTACGAGCAGTACTTC.

The chain joins TRBV5-4 to TRBJ1-3, with D maybe TRBD1 (5 bases). The V and J ends lost 7 bases and 0 bases respectively, with 14 bases between them. The CDR3 spans 15 residues. Germline-derived CDR1 and CDR2 are SGHNT and YYREEE (reference sequence). CDR3 protein: CASGRDSASGNTIYF. The CDR3 region has the DNA TGTGCCAGCGGAAGAGACAGCGCCTCTGGAAACACCATATATTTT.